This T cell receptor beta chain was sequenced for a study of beta chain features in type 1 diabetes. General study findings and limits: Within patients, naive, central memory and Treg TCRB repertoires seemed more similar than within healthy donors. In every one of the four CD4+ subsets, TCRB CDR3s were moderately but significantly shorter in Type 1 diabetes patients. In type 1 diabetes patients, VDJ junctions had fewer insertions; deletions at these junctions were more frequent.

This clone was observed a handful of times. Its specificity is unknown. Without exception, sorted populations had purity beyond 95%. Since all of the isolated RNA was reverse transcribed, expressed TCRB transcripts were what got sequenced. Profiling relied on immunoSEQ multiplex PCR, and the TCRdb table lists in-frame clones only, not all of them. The data contain some 150,000 clones, approximately 8.7% of them singletons. From germline, CDR1 is SGHVS and CDR2 FQNEAQ. The CDR3 length is 14 residues. V was cut by 4 bases and J by 5 bases, with 11 bases left in between. The sample taken for sequencing was central memory CD4+ T cells from blood. This chain uses TRBV7-8 with TRBJ1-4, with D perhaps matching TRBD1 (6 bases). The origin of this receptor is a woman aged 25 to 39 with type 1 diabetes. The CDR3 loop reads CASSSDRLNEKLFF. The CDR3 DNA is TGTGCCAGCAGCTCGGACAGACTGAATGAAAAACTGTTTTTT.